The 25 T cell receptor beta chains presented below share a single source sample, sequenced in a study of shared clonotypes between healthy human individuals. The protocol was immunoSEQ multiplex PCR, while the TCRdb copy is restricted to in-frame clones and leaves out a portion. The sample yields more than 900,000 clones, 75% to 85% seen once. Sequences were obtained from memory CD4+ T cells from PBMCs. Subset indicated: CD45RA-negative fraction. The source is a man aged 18 to 30 in good health. Some clones in this sample may be carry-over from other donors' samples.

The chain links TRBV7-7 to TRBJ2-5; D is perhaps TRBD2 (6 bases). The germline CDR1 and CDR2 sequences are SSHAT and FNYEAQ (reference sequence). V lost 1 base and J lost 3, with 12 bases in between. CDR3 length: 15 amino acids. The CDR3 protein is CASSLDGGTEETQYF. In nucleotides, the CDR3 is TGTGCCAGCAGCTTAGATGGCGGGACCGAAGAGACCCAGTACTTC.

The V call is TRBV5-8, the J call TRBJ1-2, with 8 bases lining up with TRBD1. Germline CDR1 SGHTS, CDR2 YDEGEE. J was trimmed by 4 bases and V by 4 bases; bases with no gene match: 9. The CDR3 covers 15 residues. CDR3 protein: CASSLGQGPVYGYTF. CDR3 nucleotide sequence: TGTGCCAGCAGCCTCGGACAGGGACCCGTCTATGGCTACACCTTC.

This rearrangement joins TRBV5-1 to TRBJ2-7; 10 bases match TRBD2. V lost 0 bases, J lost 1 base, and 4 bases stayed unmatched. The CDR3 runs to 16 residues. Looked up from germline, CDR1 is SGHRS and CDR2 is YFSETQ. The CDR3 protein is CASSLGTSGISYEQYF. CDR3 sequence (DNA): TGCGCCAGCAGCTTGGGTACTAGCGGGATATCCTACGAGCAGTACTTC.

The chain links TRBV27 to TRBJ1-5; 8 bases line up with TRBD1. The CDR3 contains 14 residues. The J segment lost 5 bases and the V segment lost 6 bases, leaving 6 bases of the junction unmatched. CDR1 MNHEY and CDR2 SMNVEV come from the germline V gene (reference sequence). In nucleotides, the CDR3 is TGTGCCAGCAGGAAACACAGGGGGGATCAGCCCCAGCATTTT. This sequence encodes CASRKHRGDQPQHF.

This chain uses TRBV4-3 with TRBJ2-1; TRBD2 matches 7 bases. This CDR3 has 16 residues. Trimming removed 1 base from V and 4 bases from J; junction bases left unmatched: 7. The germline CDR1 and CDR2 sequences are LGHNA and YSLEER. CDR3 sequence reads: CASSQGSSGLYNEQFF. The CDR3 DNA reads as TGCGCCAGCAGCCAAGGGTCTAGCGGCTTGTACAATGAGCAGTTCTTC.

As to this clone: Other DNA sequences in the sample encode the same CDR3. The chain links TRBV6-6 to TRBJ2-7; the D is unclear. Germline values: CDR1 MNHNY, CDR2 SVGAGI (reference sequence). This CDR3 is built from 11 residues. V lost 9 bases, J lost 3 bases, and 9 bases lay in between. CDR3 sequence: CASSPYYEQYF. DNA of the CDR3: TGTGCCAGTAGTCCATACTACGAGCAGTACTTC.

The V call is TRBV2, the J call TRBJ2-2; 10 bases line up with TRBD2. Trimming removed 1 base from V and 5 bases from J; junction bases left unmatched: 10. The CDR3 has 18 residues. Germline-derived CDR1 and CDR2 are SNHLY and FYNNEI. The CDR3 sequence is CASSEEASGRGLTGELFF. The CDR3 DNA reads TGTGCCAGCAGTGAAGAGGCTAGCGGGAGAGGATTGACCGGGGAGCTGTTTTTT.

The chain couples TRBV15 to TRBJ2-2, with 8 nucleotides matching TRBD1. J gave up 6 bases and V 0 bases, and 6 bases lay outside the gene matches. CDR1 and CDR2 (germline): LNHNV, YYDKDF (reference sequence). The CDR3 has 16 residues. The CDR3 spells CATSRDGQGASGELFF. The CDR3 DNA reads as TGTGCCACCAGCAGAGATGGGCAGGGGGCGTCCGGGGAGCTGTTTTTT.

The V and J genes are TRBV2 and TRBJ2-7, with D uncertain. Deletions cut 5 bases from V and 4 bases from J, with 9 bases between. CDR3 size: 12 residues. In germline, CDR1 is SNHLY, CDR2 FYNNEI. CDR3: CASSQVSYEQYF. The DNA for the CDR3 is TGTGCCAGCAGTCAGGTTTCATACGAGCAGTACTTC.

The chain employs TRBV6-6 and TRBJ2-3; 9 bases map to TRBD2. This CDR3 has 16 residues. V shed 2 bases, J shed 0 bases, and the junction held 3 bases outside the gene matches. Germline CDR1 MNHNY, CDR2 SVGAGI (reference sequence). The CDR3 coding sequence is TGTGCCAGCAGTTACGGGACTAGCCGGAGCACAGATACGCAGTATTTT. Its translation is CASSYGTSRSTDTQYF.

The chain carries TRBV6-1 and TRBJ2-3; D is possibly TRBD2 (5 bases). The CDR3 length is 15 residues. CDR1 and CDR2 (germline): MNHNS, SASEGT. Trimming cost V 6 bases and J 0 bases, with 13 bases left between them. For the CDR3, the DNA is TGTGCCAGCAGCCCGCAGCGGAGGAGCACAGATACGCAGTATTTT. Its protein is CASSPQRRSTDTQYF.

This clone has just a few counts. This chain joins TRBV2 and TRBJ2-4, with TRBD2 identical over 7 bases. The CDR3 loop spans 14 amino acids. Germline V gene data show CDR1 as SNHLY and CDR2 as FYNNEI. V trimming: 3 bases; J trimming: 7 bases; junction bases outside the gene matches: 6. The CDR3 nucleotides are TGTGCCAGCAGTGACTCGGCGGGAGCGAACATTCAGTACTTC. Its protein is CASSDSAGANIQYF.

A single count supports this clone. The genes are TRBV28 and TRBJ2-7; maybe TRBD2 (5 bases). This CDR3 spans 12 amino acids. V was trimmed by 11 bases and J by 2 bases, leaving 13 bases between them. Germline-derived CDR1 and CDR2 are MDHEN and SYDVKM. The CDR3 loop is CAYSRDTYEQYF. CDR3 bases: TGTGCCTATAGTCGGGATACCTACGAGCAGTACTTC. The whole variable domain, remainder taken from reference TRBV28 and TRBJ2-7, is DVKVTQSSRYLVKRTGEKVFLECVQDMDHENMFWYRQDPGLGLRLIYFSYDVKMKEKGDIPEGYSVSREKKERFSLILESASTNQTSMYLCAYSRDTYEQYFGPGTRLTVT.

In its sample, this clone was seen a few times. The chain employs TRBV7-9 and TRBJ2-7, with TRBD2 matching over 7 bases. The CDR3 has 17 residues. J gave up 0 bases and V 0 bases, and 8 bases lay outside the gene matches. Germline lookup yields CDR1 SEHNR and CDR2 FQNEAQ (reference sequence). The DNA of the CDR3 is TGTGCCAGCAGCTTAGCGGATAGCGGGTCCCCCTCCTACGAGCAGTACTTC. Protein product: CASSLADSGSPSYEQYF.

This clone was observed once. The chain combines TRBV5-1 with TRBJ2-2, with 9 bases that match TRBD2. CDR1 is SGHRS, CDR2 YFSETQ, per germline. This CDR3 has 15 residues. J was trimmed by 6 bases and V by 4 bases; bases with no gene match: 7. The CDR3 bases are TGCGCCAGCAGCCCAGCGGGAGGATGGGCCGGGGAGCTGTTTTTT. Residues: CASSPAGGWAGELFF.

This clone was picked up one time. This chain joins TRBV5-6 and TRBJ2-6; D uncertain. Germline V lookup: CDR1 SGHDT, CDR2 YYEEEE. The CDR3 has 17 residues. Trimming took 2 bases from V and 0 from J, leaving 12 bases between them. The DNA for the CDR3 is TGTGCCAGCAGCTTTTATGTCCAGAGCTCTGGGGCCAACGTCCTGACTTTC. This codes for CASSFYVQSSGANVLTF.

The chain uses TRBV18 and TRBJ1-2; 9 nucleotides match TRBD1. J was trimmed by 0 bases and V by 4 bases; bases with no gene match: 9. CDR3 length: 17 residues. Germline V gene sequence: CDR1 KGHSH, CDR2 LQKENI. Here the CDR3 DNA reads TGTGCCAGCTCACTCGGGGGACAGGGACGACCTAACTATGGCTACACCTTC. This encodes CASSLGGQGRPNYGYTF.

This clone appeared many times. Other nucleotide sequences from this sample produce the same CDR3. The chain recombines TRBV7-2 with TRBJ1-1; no clear D gene. The V end lost 3 bases, the J end lost 0 bases, and 8 bases lay between the germline ends. The germline V gene encodes CDR1 SGHTA and CDR2 FQGNSA. The CDR3 loop spans 14 amino acids. CDR3 loop: CASSFKTVNTEAFF. The CDR3 DNA follows: TGTGCCAGCAGCTTCAAAACAGTGAACACTGAAGCTTTCTTT. The variable domain in full, with the rest retrieved from reference TRBV7-2 and TRBJ1-1, is GAGVSQSPSNKVTEKGKDVELRCDPISGHTALYWYRQSLGQGLEFLIYFQGNSAPDKSGLPSDRFSAERTGGSVSTLTIQRTQQEDSAVYLCASSFKTVNTEAFFGQGTRLTVV.

V usage is TRBV5-1 and J usage is TRBJ2-2; D is possibly TRBD1 or TRBD2 (5 bases each). The CDR3 runs 14 residues. Trimming removed 5 bases from V and 4 bases from J, with 12 bases in between. Germline assignment: CDR1 SGHRS and CDR2 YFSETQ. CDR3 DNA sequence: TGCGCCAGCAGTGGGCAGGGAGTCACCGGGGAGCTGTTTTTT. Translation gives CASSGQGVTGELFF. Looking up the rest from reference TRBV5-1 and TRBJ2-2 gives the full variable domain: KAGVTQTPRYLIKTRGQQVTLSCSPISGHRSVSWYQQTPGQGLQFLFEYFSETQRNKGNFPGRFSGRQFSNSRSEMNVSTLELGDSALYLCASSGQGVTGELFFGEGSRLTVL.

The V gene is TRBV28, the J gene TRBJ2-1; 9 bases are a match to TRBD2. The CDR3 covers 16 residues. V shed 5 bases and J 4 bases; nucleotides not matched to a gene: 9. Germline CDR1 MDHEN, CDR2 SYDVKM. The CDR3 spells CASSPLVSGRYNEQFF. The CDR3 nucleotides read TGTGCCAGCAGTCCGCTTGTTAGCGGGAGATACAATGAGCAGTTCTTC. Drawing the rest from reference TRBV28 and TRBJ2-1, the complete variable domain is DVKVTQSSRYLVKRTGEKVFLECVQDMDHENMFWYRQDPGLGLRLIYFSYDVKMKEKGDIPEGYSVSREKKERFSLILESASTNQTSMYLCASSPLVSGRYNEQFFGPGTRLTVL.

The rearrangement joins TRBV30 to TRBJ1-2; no definite D call. The CDR3 is made up of 11 amino acids. CDR1 is GTSNPN, CDR2 SVGIG, per germline (reference sequence). Trimming left V 4 bases short and J 8 bases short, with 11 bases between. CDR3 in amino acids: CAWTPRVGYTF. The CDR3 region has the DNA TGTGCCTGGACGCCCCGGGTGGGCTACACCTTC.

The V and J genes are TRBV7-6 and TRBJ2-3; 9 bases align to TRBD2. With 5 bases clipped from V and 6 bases from J, the junction kept 9 bases outside the gene matches. This CDR3 has 15 amino acids. The germline CDR1 and CDR2 sequences are SGHVS and FNYEAQ. The CDR3 loop is CASSQRSSGTDTQYF. The DNA for the CDR3 is TGTGCCAGCAGCCAGCGGTCTAGCGGGACGGATACGCAGTATTTT.

The V gene is TRBV28, the J gene TRBJ1-5; D is unclear. Germline loops: CDR1 MDHEN, CDR2 SYDVKM. The CDR3 runs 15 residues. Trimming left V 6 bases short and J 7 bases short, with 19 bases between. CDR3 amino acids: CASRLRSGFGQPQHF. CDR3 coding DNA: TGTGCCAGCAGACTTCGTTCCGGGTTTGGGCAGCCCCAGCATTTT.

V is TRBV2 and J is TRBJ1-4; 7 bases line up with TRBD1. V lost 5 bases and J lost 3; bases outside the gene matches: 3. The CDR3 has 14 amino acids. CDR1 is SNHLY and CDR2 is FYNNEI in the germline V gene. CDR3 in amino acids: CASSRQGPNEKLFF. The DNA for the CDR3 is TGTGCCAGCAGTAGACAGGGCCCTAATGAAAAACTGTTTTTT.

This sequence joins TRBV18 and TRBJ2-5; D remains ambiguous. The germline gives CDR1 KGHSH, CDR2 LQKENI. This CDR3 has 14 amino acids. The V and J ends lost 3 bases and 9 bases respectively, with 17 bases between them. DNA for the CDR3: TGTGCCAGCTCACCCTCGACGGATCACGGCGCCCAGTACTTC. This encodes CASSPSTDHGAQYF.